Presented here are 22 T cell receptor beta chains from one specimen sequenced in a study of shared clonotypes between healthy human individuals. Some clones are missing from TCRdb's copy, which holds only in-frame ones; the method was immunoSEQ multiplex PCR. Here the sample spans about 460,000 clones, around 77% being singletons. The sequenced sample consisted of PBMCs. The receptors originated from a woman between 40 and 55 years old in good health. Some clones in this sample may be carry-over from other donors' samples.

The CDR3 DNA follows: TGCGCCAGCAGCTTGGAGGGGGGTTCCTATGGCTACACCTTC. Amino acids: CASSLEGGSYGYTF. The chain is built from TRBV5-1 and TRBJ1-2; TRBD1 might be the D (6 bases). V lost 0 bases and J lost 4, with 10 bases in between. CDR1 SGHRS and CDR2 YFSETQ come from the germline V gene. The length of the CDR3 is 14 residues.

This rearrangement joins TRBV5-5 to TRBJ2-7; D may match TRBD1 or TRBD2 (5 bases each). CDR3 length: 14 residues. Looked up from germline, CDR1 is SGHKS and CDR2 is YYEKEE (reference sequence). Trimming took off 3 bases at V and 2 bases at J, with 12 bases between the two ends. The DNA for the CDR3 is TGTGCCAGCAGCTCCCGGGGCCGCCCCTACGAGCAGTACTTC. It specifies CASSSRGRPYEQYF.

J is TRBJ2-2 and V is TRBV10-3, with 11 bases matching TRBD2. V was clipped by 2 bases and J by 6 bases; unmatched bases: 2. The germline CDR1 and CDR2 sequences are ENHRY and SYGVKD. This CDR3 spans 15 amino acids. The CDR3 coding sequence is TGTGCCATCAGTGAGGCTAGCGGGAGGTCCGGGGAGCTGTTTTTT. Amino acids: CAISEASGRSGELFF.

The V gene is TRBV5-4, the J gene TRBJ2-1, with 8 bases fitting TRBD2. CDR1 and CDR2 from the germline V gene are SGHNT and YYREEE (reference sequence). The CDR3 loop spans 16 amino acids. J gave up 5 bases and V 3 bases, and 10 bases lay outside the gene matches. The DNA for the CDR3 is TGTGCCAGCAGCTCCCGGGGGACTAGTGGGAACAATGAGCAGTTCTTC. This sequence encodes CASSSRGTSGNNEQFF.

The CDR3 here is CASSEVAGTSYEQYF. The CDR3 DNA is TGTGCCAGCTCGGAGGTGGCAGGGACTTCCTACGAGCAGTACTTC. The chain has TRBV18 and TRBJ2-7, with D maybe TRBD2 (6 bases). The CDR3 runs 15 residues. Germline CDR1 is KGHSH and CDR2 is LQKENI. Trimming shortened V by 6 bases and J by 1 base, and 16 bases separated the two germline ends.

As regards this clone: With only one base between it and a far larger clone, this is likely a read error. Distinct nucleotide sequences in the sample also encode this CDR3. Here the CDR3 DNA reads TGTGCCACCCAAAGGGACTTCCAGGAGACCCAGTACTTC. This codes for CATQRDFQETQYF. The rearrangement uses TRBV5-4 and TRBJ2-5; TRBD2 is a possible D gene (6 bases). The CDR3 consists of 13 residues. V was shortened by 9 bases and J by 5 bases, with 17 bases between the two germline ends. Germline loops: CDR1 SGHNT, CDR2 YYREEE (reference sequence).

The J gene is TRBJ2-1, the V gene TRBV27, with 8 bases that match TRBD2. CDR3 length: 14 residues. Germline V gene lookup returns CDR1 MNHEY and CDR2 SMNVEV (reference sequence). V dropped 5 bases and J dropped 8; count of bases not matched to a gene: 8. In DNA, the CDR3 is TGTGCCAGCAGTATCAGGACTAGCATCGATGAGCAGTTCTTC. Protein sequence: CASSIRTSIDEQFF.

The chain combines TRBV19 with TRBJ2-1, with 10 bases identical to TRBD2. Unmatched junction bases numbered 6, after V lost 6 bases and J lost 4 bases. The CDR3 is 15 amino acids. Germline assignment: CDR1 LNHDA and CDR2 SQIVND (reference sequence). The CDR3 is CASSTSGRVYNEQFF. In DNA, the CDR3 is TGTGCCAGTAGCACGAGCGGGAGGGTGTACAATGAGCAGTTCTTC. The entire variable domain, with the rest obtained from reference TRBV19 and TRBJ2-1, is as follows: DGGITQSPKYLFRKEGQNVTLSCEQNLNHDAMYWYRQDPGQGLRLIYYSQIVNDFQKGDIAEGYSVSREKKESFPLTVTSAQKNPTAFYLCASSTSGRVYNEQFFGPGTRLTVL.

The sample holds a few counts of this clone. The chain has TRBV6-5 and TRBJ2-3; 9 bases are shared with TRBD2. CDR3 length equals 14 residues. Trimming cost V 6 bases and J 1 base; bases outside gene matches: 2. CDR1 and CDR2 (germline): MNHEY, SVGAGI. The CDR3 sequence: CASRSSGGTDTQYF. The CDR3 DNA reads TGTGCCAGCAGGTCTAGCGGGGGCACAGATACGCAGTATTTT.

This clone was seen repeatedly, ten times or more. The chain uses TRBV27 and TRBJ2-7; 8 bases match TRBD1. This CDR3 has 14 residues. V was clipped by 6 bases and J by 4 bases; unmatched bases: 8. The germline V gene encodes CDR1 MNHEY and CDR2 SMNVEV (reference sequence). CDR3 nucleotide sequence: TGTGCCAGCAGACCGAGGGACAGGTCGTACGAGCAGTACTTC. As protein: CASRPRDRSYEQYF.

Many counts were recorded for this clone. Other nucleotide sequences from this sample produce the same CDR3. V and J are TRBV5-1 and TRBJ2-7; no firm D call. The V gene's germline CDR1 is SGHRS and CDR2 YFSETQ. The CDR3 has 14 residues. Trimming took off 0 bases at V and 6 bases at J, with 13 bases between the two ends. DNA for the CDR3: TGCGCCAGCAGCTTGGCCAGTGTTAGGTCCGAGCAGTACTTC. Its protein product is CASSLASVRSEQYF. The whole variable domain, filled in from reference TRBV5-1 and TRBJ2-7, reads KAGVTQTPRYLIKTRGQQVTLSCSPISGHRSVSWYQQTPGQGLQFLFEYFSETQRNKGNFPGRFSGRQFSNSRSEMNVSTLELGDSALYLCASSLASVRSEQYFGPGTRLTVT.

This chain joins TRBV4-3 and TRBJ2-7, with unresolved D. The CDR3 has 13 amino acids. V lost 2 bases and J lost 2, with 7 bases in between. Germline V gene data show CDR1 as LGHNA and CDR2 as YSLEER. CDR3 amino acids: CASSQILAYEQYF. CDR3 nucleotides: TGCGCCAGCAGCCAAATTTTGGCCTACGAGCAGTACTTC.

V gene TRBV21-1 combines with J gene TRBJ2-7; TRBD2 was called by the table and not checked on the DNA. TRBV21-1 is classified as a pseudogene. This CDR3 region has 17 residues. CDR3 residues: CASSITSGRKGPYEQYF. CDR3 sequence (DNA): TGTGCCAGCAGCATTACTAGCGGGAGGAAGGGGCCTTACGAGCAGTACTTC.

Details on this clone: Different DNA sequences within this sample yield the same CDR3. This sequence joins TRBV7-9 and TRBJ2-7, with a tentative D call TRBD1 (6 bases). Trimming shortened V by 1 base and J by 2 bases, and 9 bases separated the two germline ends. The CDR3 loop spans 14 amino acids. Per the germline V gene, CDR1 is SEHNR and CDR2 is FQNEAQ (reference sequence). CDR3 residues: CASSLGGLAYEQYF. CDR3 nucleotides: TGTGCCAGCAGCTTAGGGGGGCTAGCCTACGAGCAGTACTTC.

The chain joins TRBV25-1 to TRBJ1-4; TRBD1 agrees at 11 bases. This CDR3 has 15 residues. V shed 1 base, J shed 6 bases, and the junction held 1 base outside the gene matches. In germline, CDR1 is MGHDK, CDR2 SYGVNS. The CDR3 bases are TGTGCCAGCAGTGAATTGGGACAGGGGGATGAAAAACTGTTTTTT. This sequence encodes CASSELGQGDEKLFF.

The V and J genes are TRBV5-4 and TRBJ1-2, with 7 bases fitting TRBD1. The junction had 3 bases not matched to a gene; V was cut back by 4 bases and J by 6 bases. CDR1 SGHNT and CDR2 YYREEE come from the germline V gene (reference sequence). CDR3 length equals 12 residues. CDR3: CASSTDRDGYTF. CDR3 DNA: TGTGCCAGCAGCACCGACAGGGATGGCTACACCTTC.

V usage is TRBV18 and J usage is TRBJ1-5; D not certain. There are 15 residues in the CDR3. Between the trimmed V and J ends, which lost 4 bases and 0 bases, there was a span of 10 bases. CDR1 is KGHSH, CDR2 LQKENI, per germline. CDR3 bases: TGTGCCAGCTCACTAGCGGACCTTAGCAATCAGCCCCAGCATTTT. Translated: CASSLADLSNQPQHF. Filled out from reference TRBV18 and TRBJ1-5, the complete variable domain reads NAGVMQNPRHLVRRRGQEARLRCSPMKGHSHVYWYRQLPEEGLKFMVYLQKENIIDESGMPKERFSAEFPKEGPSILRIQQVVRGDSAAYFCASSLADLSNQPQHFGDGTRLSIL.

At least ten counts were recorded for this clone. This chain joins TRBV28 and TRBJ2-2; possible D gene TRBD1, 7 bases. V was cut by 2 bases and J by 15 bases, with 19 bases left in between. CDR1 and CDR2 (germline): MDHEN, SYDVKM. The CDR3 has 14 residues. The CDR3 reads CASSLGTALASVFF. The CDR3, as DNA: TGTGCCAGCAGTTTAGGGACAGCCCTAGCGTCGGTGTTTTTT.

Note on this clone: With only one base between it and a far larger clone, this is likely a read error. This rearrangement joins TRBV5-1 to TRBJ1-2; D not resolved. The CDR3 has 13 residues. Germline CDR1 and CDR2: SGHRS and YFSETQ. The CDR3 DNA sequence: TGCGCCAGCGGCTTGGCGTCAGAAGATGGCTACACCTTC. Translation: CASGLASEDGYTF.

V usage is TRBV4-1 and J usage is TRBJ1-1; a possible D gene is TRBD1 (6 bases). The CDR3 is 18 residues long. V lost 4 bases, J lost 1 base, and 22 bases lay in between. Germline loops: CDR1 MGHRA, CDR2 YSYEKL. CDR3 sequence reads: CASSRLPRQVGGNTEAFF. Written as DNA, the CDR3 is TGCGCCAGCAGCCGCCTCCCTAGACAGGTGGGGGGGAACACTGAAGCTTTCTTT.

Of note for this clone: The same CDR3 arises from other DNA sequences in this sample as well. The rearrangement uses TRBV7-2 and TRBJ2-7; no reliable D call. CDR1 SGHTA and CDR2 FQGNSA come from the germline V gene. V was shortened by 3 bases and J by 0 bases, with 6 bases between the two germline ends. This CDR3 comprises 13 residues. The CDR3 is CASSLRGSYEQYF. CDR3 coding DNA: TGTGCCAGCAGCTTGAGAGGCTCCTACGAGCAGTACTTC.

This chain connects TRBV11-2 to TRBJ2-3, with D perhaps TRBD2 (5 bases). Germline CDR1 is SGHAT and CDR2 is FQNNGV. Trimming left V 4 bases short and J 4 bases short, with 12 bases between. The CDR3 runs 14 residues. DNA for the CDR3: TGTGCCAGCAGCTATCTACTAGAGGCAGATACGCAGTATTTT. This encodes CASSYLLEADTQYF.